This T cell receptor (beta chain) was captured by sequencing in a study of human T cells and chemical hapten exposure. Only a few counts were recorded for this clonotype. Its specificity is not known. TCRdb re-called the RACE reads through MiXCR, storing one row per CDR3 protein. The sample lists tens of thousands of distinct CDR3 sequences; about 7% were seen once. The time point was: pre-sensitization, week 0. Treatment described: therapeutic diphenylcyclopropenone sensitization with weekly scalp DPC. Each patch test followed a blood draw. The study's findings and limits: The study found expanded TCRs formed significantly more large CDR3 similarity clusters than controls. The donor cohort had alopecia, so its immune response may not match that of healthy people.

CDR3 size: 11 residues. V lost 11 bases to trimming and J lost 0 bases, with 7 bases between them. The germline V gene has CDR1 LNHDA and CDR2 SQIVND (reference sequence). This specimen consisted of whole blood, obtained in connection with sensitization to the hapten diphenylcyclopropenone (DPC). The clonotype comes from a woman aged 25-40 years with alopecia areata. Some clones in this sample may be carry-over from other donors' samples. The chain combines TRBV19 with TRBJ1-1; D is unclear. The CDR3 DNA follows: TGTGCCCCCATTTTGAACACTGAAGCTTTCTTT. It translates to CAPILNTEAFF.